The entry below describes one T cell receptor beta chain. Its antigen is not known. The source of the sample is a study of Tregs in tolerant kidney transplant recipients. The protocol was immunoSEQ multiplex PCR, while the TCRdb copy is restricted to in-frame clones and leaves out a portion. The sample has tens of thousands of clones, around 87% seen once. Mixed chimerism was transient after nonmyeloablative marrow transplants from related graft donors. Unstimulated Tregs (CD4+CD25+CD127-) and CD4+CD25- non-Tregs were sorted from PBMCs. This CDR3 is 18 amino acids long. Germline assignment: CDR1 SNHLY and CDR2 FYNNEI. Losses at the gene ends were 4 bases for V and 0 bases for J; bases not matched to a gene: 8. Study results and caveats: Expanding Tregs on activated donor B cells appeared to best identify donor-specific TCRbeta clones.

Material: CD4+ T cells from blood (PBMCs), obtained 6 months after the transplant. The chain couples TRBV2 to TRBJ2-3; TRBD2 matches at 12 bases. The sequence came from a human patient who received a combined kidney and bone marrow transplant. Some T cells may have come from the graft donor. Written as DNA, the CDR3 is TGTGCCAGCAGTGCCGGGACTAGCGGGCCTCCTAGCACAGATACGCAGTATTTT. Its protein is CASSAGTSGPPSTDTQYF.